Below are 30 T cell receptor beta chains sequenced from a single sample in a study of radiotherapy plus CTLA-4 blockade in lung cancer. Generated by immunoSEQ multiplex PCR, the TCRdb table keeps only in-frame clones and is missing some. The sample records some 23,000 clones, around 70% being singletons. The material was peripheral blood, obtained from a patient treated with radiotherapy plus ipilimumab. The receptor set was obtained from a human donor with non-small cell lung cancer who had stable disease on radiotherapy plus ipilimumab.

This rearrangement joins TRBV5-1 to TRBJ2-1; possibly TRBD2 for D (5 bases). The CDR3 totals 12 residues. Per the germline V gene, CDR1 is SGHRS and CDR2 is YFSETQ. The V end was cut by 3 bases, the J end by 7 bases, with 8 bases between. CDR3 coding DNA: TGCGCCAGCAGCTCACTAGTAAATGAGCAGTTCTTC. Its translation is CASSSLVNEQFF.

V is TRBV14 and J is TRBJ1-3; no reliable D call. The germline V gene encodes CDR1 SGHDN and CDR2 FVKESK. The CDR3 spans 15 residues. Trimming pared 0 bases from V and 3 bases from J, leaving 9 bases between. CDR3 sequence reads: CASSQDGRNGNTIYF. The CDR3 nucleotides read TGTGCCAGCAGCCAAGACGGCAGAAATGGAAACACCATATATTTT.

The chain combines TRBV19 with TRBJ1-1, with 9 bases matching TRBD1. The germline V gene encodes CDR1 LNHDA and CDR2 SQIVND (reference sequence). Trimming removed 7 bases from V and 11 bases from J; junction bases left unmatched: 11. This CDR3 has 13 amino acids. The CDR3 DNA is TGTGCCAGTACCCAACAGGGGGCCTTTGGGGCTTTCTTT. Amino acid sequence: CASTQQGAFGAFF.

Only a few counts were recorded for this clone. The chain links TRBV9 to TRBJ2-7; 8 nucleotides agree with TRBD1. V gave up 2 bases and J gave up 7 bases; unmatched junction bases: 5. The CDR3 runs 13 residues. Germline V gene data show CDR1 as SGDLS and CDR2 as YYNGEE. The CDR3 spells CASSVGQGSEQYF. The CDR3 bases are TGTGCCAGCAGCGTCGGACAGGGAAGTGAGCAGTACTTC.

The V call is TRBV7-9, the J call TRBJ1-2; no definite D call. V was cut by 1 base and J by 4 bases, with 10 bases left in between. Germline CDR1 SEHNR, CDR2 FQNEAQ (reference sequence). CDR3 length: 14 residues. CDR3 nucleotide sequence: TGTGCCAGCAGCTTAGAAGAACGGCTCTATGGCTACACCTTC. This codes for CASSLEERLYGYTF.

The V gene is TRBV10-2, the J gene TRBJ1-1; possible D gene TRBD1, 5 bases. With 6 bases removed from V and 11 bases from J, the gap between germline ends came to 25 bases. Germline-derived CDR1 and CDR2 are WSHSY and SAAADI. This CDR3 has 15 residues. CDR3 DNA: TGCGCCAGCAGGGATGGGTCGCAGGGTTGGCTTGAGGCTTTCTTT. This sequence encodes CASRDGSQGWLEAFF.

V and J are TRBV2 and TRBJ2-5, with TRBD2 matching over 7 bases. V lost 6 bases and J lost 5; bases outside the gene matches: 12. Germline V gene sequence: CDR1 SNHLY, CDR2 FYNNEI. This CDR3 comprises 15 residues. The CDR3 DNA reads as TGTGCCAGCAGCGCTGGGACTATGGGTTACGAGACCCAGTACTTC. It codes for CASSAGTMGYETQYF.

The V and J genes are TRBV7-2 and TRBJ2-5; D ambiguous. The J call is uncertain, as TRBJ2-7 better fits the DNA end. The CDR3 spans 15 residues. The germline V gene encodes CDR1 SGHTA and CDR2 FQGNSA. The CDR3 DNA reads TGTGCCAGCAACCTAGACACTACCTCCTCCTACGAGCAGTACTTC. Amino acid sequence: CASNLDTTSSYEQYF.

This rearrangement joins TRBV11-3 to TRBJ2-7; D call uncertain. Trimming left V 0 bases short and J 0 bases short, with 9 bases between. CDR1 is SGHNT and CDR2 is YENEEA in the germline V gene. The CDR3 is made up of 15 amino acids. CDR3 in DNA: TGTGCCAGCAGCTTAGAGAAGCGTAGCTCCTACGAGCAGTACTTC. Translated, it gives CASSLEKRSSYEQYF.

The V and J genes are TRBV7-8 and TRBJ1-3, with 10 bases aligning to TRBD1. This CDR3 contains 17 residues. Looked up from germline, CDR1 is SGHVS and CDR2 is FQNEAQ. The ends lost 2 bases at V and 3 bases at J; junction bases unmatched: 7. The CDR3 bases are TGTGCCAGCAGCTTACGACCGGGACAGGGGTATGGAAACACCATATATTTT. Residues: CASSLRPGQGYGNTIYF. The full variable domain, in which reference TRBV7-8 and TRBJ1-3 provide the parts outside the CDR3, is GAGVSQSPRYKVAKRGQDVALRCDPISGHVSLFWYQQALGQGPEFLTYFQNEAQLDKSGLPSDRFFAERPEGSVSTLKIQRTQQEDSAVYLCASSLRPGQGYGNTIYFGEGSWLTVV.

This chain joins TRBV23-1 and TRBJ1-2; D not resolved. TRBV23-1 is placed among ORFs of uncertain function. CDR3 length equals 17 residues. V dropped 4 bases and J dropped 1 base, with 19 bases sitting between them. Written as DNA, the CDR3 is TGCGCCAGCAGTCGATACTTCCGCGACGGAAATAACTATGGCTACACCTTC. This gives the protein CASSRYFRDGNNYGYTF.

V and J are TRBV27 and TRBJ1-1; 7 bases agree with TRBD1. The CDR3 runs 14 residues. Germline V lookup: CDR1 MNHEY, CDR2 SMNVEV (reference sequence). V gave up 3 bases and J gave up 10 bases; unmatched junction bases: 11. In DNA, the CDR3 is TGTGCCAGCAGTTTTTACTCCGACAGGGTGGCAGCTTTCTTT. Its protein is CASSFYSDRVAAFF.

Here the CDR3 reads CASSPNTDTQYF. CDR3 bases: TGTGCCAGCAGCCCGAACACAGATACGCAGTATTTT. The chain uses TRBV11-2 and TRBJ2-3; D gene unclear. Germline V gene lookup returns CDR1 SGHAT and CDR2 FQNNGV. With 5 bases removed from V and 2 bases from J, the gap between germline ends came to 5 bases. The CDR3 sequence is 12 residues long.

The V gene is TRBV18, the J gene TRBJ1-1, with a possible D match to TRBD1 (5 bases). Germline V gives CDR1 KGHSH, CDR2 LQKENI. This CDR3 has 15 residues. Trimming took 6 bases from V and 0 from J, leaving 14 bases between them. The CDR3 spells CASSRLDNMNTEAFF. The CDR3 nucleotides read TGTGCCAGCTCCCGCCTGGACAATATGAACACTGAAGCTTTCTTT.

The chain joins TRBV6-1 to TRBJ2-4; 10 bases map to TRBD2. Germline CDR1 MNHNS, CDR2 SASEGT. Trimming cost V 4 bases and J 0 bases; bases outside gene matches: 3. The CDR3 runs to 16 residues. The CDR3 coding sequence is TGTGCCAGCAGTGGAGCGGGAGGGAAAGCCAAAAACATTCAGTACTTC. This translates into CASSGAGGKAKNIQYF.

The gene calls are TRBV5-1 and TRBJ2-3; TRBD2 aligns across 9 bases. This CDR3 comprises 19 residues. V lost 4 bases and J lost 2; bases outside the gene matches: 17. Germline V gives CDR1 SGHRS, CDR2 YFSETQ. Here the CDR3 reads CASSPRLAADRRNTDTQYF. DNA of the CDR3: TGCGCCAGCAGCCCCCGACTAGCGGCAGACCGACGAAACACAGATACGCAGTATTTT.

This clone appeared a few times. The chain recombines TRBV28 with TRBJ2-1, with 8 positions matching TRBD2. CDR3 length: 16 amino acids. Unmatched junction bases numbered 9, after V lost 6 bases and J lost 2 bases. The germline gives CDR1 MDHEN, CDR2 SYDVKM. CDR3 amino acids: CASRSGTSGAYNEQFF. In DNA form, the CDR3 reads TGTGCCAGCAGGTCCGGCACTAGCGGAGCCTACAATGAGCAGTTCTTC.

The chain carries TRBV11-3 and TRBJ1-1; 9 bases fit TRBD1. The CDR3 contains 16 residues. V gave up 5 bases and J gave up 0 bases; unmatched junction bases: 7. Germline V gives CDR1 SGHNT, CDR2 YENEEA. The chain's CDR3 is CASSQTGGRMNTEAFF. The DNA for the CDR3 is TGTGCCAGCAGCCAGACAGGGGGGCGAATGAACACTGAAGCTTTCTTT.

The chain combines TRBV5-4 with TRBJ2-5, with a weak D call TRBD1 (6 bases). Trimming left V 2 bases short and J 2 bases short, with 16 bases between. CDR3 length: 16 residues. The germline gives CDR1 SGHNT, CDR2 YYREEE (reference sequence). The CDR3 here is CASSFGRTGPQETQYF. The CDR3, as DNA: TGTGCCAGCAGCTTCGGTCGAACAGGGCCGCAAGAGACCCAGTACTTC.

V is TRBV6-5 and J is TRBJ2-5; TRBD2 agrees at 11 bases. Germline CDR1 is MNHEY and CDR2 is SVGAGI. The CDR3 consists of 14 residues. V was clipped by 6 bases and J by 11 bases; unmatched bases: 11. CDR3 loop: CASSRLAGSGEQYF. The CDR3 nucleotides are TGTGCCAGCAGCCGACTAGCGGGATCTGGGGAGCAGTACTTC.

This chain uses TRBV5-1 with TRBJ2-5; D uncertain. Germline V CDR1 and CDR2: SGHRS, YFSETQ. The CDR3 totals 13 residues. V was pared by 0 bases and J by 5 bases, with 8 bases between. CDR3 bases: TGCGCCAGCAGCTTGGCGGCCAGGGAGACCCAGTACTTC. Protein: CASSLAARETQYF.

The chain links TRBV6-6 to TRBJ1-2; a weak D match, TRBD1 (6 bases). Germline V gives CDR1 MNHNY, CDR2 SVGAGI (reference sequence). V was shortened by 6 bases and J by 3 bases, with 17 bases between the two germline ends. The CDR3 length is 15 residues. The chain's CDR3 is CASSHRAGEDYGYTF. DNA for the CDR3: TGTGCCAGCAGCCACAGGGCAGGGGAGGACTATGGCTACACCTTC.

This chain links TRBV29-1 with TRBJ2-7, with no clear D. The CDR3 loop spans 14 amino acids. V was clipped by 1 base and J by 3 bases, with 13 bases between them. The germline gives CDR1 SQVTM, CDR2 ANQGSEA. The CDR3 protein is CSVEGGGSHYEQYF. CDR3 nucleotide sequence: TGCAGCGTTGAAGGCGGCGGCAGCCACTACGAGCAGTACTTC.

The CDR3 nucleotides are TGCGCCAGCAGCTTGGTTCTGGGAGATAACAAAAACATTCAGTACTTC. This codes for CASSLVLGDNKNIQYF. The J gene is TRBJ2-4, the V gene TRBV5-1; D possibly corresponds to TRBD2 (5 bases). Germline CDR1 and CDR2: SGHRS and YFSETQ. The CDR3 extends over 16 amino acids. Trimming pared 0 bases from V and 3 bases from J, leaving 13 bases between.

The chain has TRBV4-3 and TRBJ2-7, with 10 positions matching TRBD2. After removal of 3 bases from V and 3 bases from J, the junction contained 2 bases not matched to a gene. Per the germline V gene, CDR1 is LGHNA and CDR2 is YSLEER. This CDR3 spans 14 amino acids. The CDR3 coding sequence is TGCGCCAGCAGCCACCGGACTAGCGGCTACGAGCAGTACTTC. This translates into CASSHRTSGYEQYF.

This clone has a handful of counts. The chain uses TRBV5-1 and TRBJ2-5; 8 bases match TRBD2. J lost 5 bases, V lost 0 bases, and 9 bases had no gene match. This CDR3 has 16 residues. Germline assignment: CDR1 SGHRS and CDR2 YFSETQ. As DNA, the CDR3 is TGCGCCAGCAGCTTGGACGGCGGGAGGTTAGGGGAGACCCAGTACTTC. Its protein product is CASSLDGGRLGETQYF.

This sequence joins TRBV5-4 and TRBJ2-2; 10 bases match TRBD2. J lost 6 bases, V lost 4 bases, and 9 bases had no gene match. The length of the CDR3 is 16 residues. CDR1 and CDR2 (germline): SGHNT, YYREEE (reference sequence). The CDR3 DNA sequence: TGTGCCAGCAGCCGACCTAGCGGGAGAGGGGCCGGGGAGCTGTTTTTT. As protein: CASSRPSGRGAGELFF.

This clone occurred a few times. The chain combines TRBV19 with TRBJ2-1; 8 bases are a match to TRBD2. Trimming removed 3 bases from V and 2 bases from J; junction bases left unmatched: 9. CDR3 length: 17 residues. Germline V gene sequence: CDR1 LNHDA, CDR2 SQIVND (reference sequence). CDR3 nucleotides: TGTGCCAGTAGTATCGAGAAACTAGCGGCCACCTACAATGAGCAGTTCTTC. This encodes CASSIEKLAATYNEQFF. Filled out from reference TRBV19 and TRBJ2-1, the complete variable domain reads DGGITQSPKYLFRKEGQNVTLSCEQNLNHDAMYWYRQDPGQGLRLIYYSQIVNDFQKGDIAEGYSVSREKKESFPLTVTSAQKNPTAFYLCASSIEKLAATYNEQFFGPGTRLTVL.

This clone appeared a few times. The chain links TRBV28 to TRBJ1-2; no definite D call. CDR3 size: 15 residues. Germline assignment: CDR1 MDHEN and CDR2 SYDVKM. Trimming removed 3 bases at V and 8 bases at J, with 19 bases between. CDR3: CASSFIVSSITGYTF. The CDR3 coding sequence is TGTGCCAGCAGTTTCATCGTATCAAGCATTACGGGCTACACCTTC.

This clone was counted only a few times. The V call is TRBV14, the J call TRBJ2-5; 7 bases map to TRBD2. The length of the CDR3 is 14 residues. Germline V gene data show CDR1 as SGHDN and CDR2 as FVKESK. After removal of 2 bases from V and 5 bases from J, the junction contained 5 bases not matched to a gene. CDR3 sequence reads: CASSQSRGGETQYF. Written as DNA, the CDR3 is TGTGCCAGCAGCCAAAGTCGGGGAGGGGAGACCCAGTACTTC.